This T cell receptor (beta chain) was sequenced during a study of cytomegalovirus exposure and HLA in healthy donors. Whole-study findings and limits: Only CMV serostatus was available as immune exposure information. High sensitivity and specificity were reportedly achieved when the classifier diagnosed cytomegalovirus status. Likely technical artifact: a cluster of highly shared sequence variants.

PCR primers comprised 60 Vbeta and 13 Jbeta primers. The method was immunoSEQ multiplex PCR; TCRdb's version includes in-frame clones alone and lacks a portion of them. The table has some 170,000 clones, 80% seen once. The CDR3 has 14 amino acids. V shed 5 bases, J shed 2 bases, and the junction held 5 bases outside the gene matches. Germline V gene data show CDR1 as PRHDT and CDR2 as FYEKMQ (reference sequence). About this clone itself: Its specificity is unknown.

The chain recombines TRBV13 with TRBJ2-7; 8 nucleotides agree with TRBD2. What was sequenced was PBMCs. The TCR sequence derives from a man between 18 and 29 years old in good health and CMV-seropositive. The CDR3: CASSPGTRTYEQYF. The CDR3 coding sequence is TGTGCCAGCAGCCCCGGGACTAGAACCTACGAGCAGTACTTC.